This paragraph reports one TCR beta chain. Its antigen remains unknown. A split of CD4+ cells into CD45RA+ naive and CD45RA-negative memory subsets was performed. Clones were sequenced by immunoSEQ multiplex PCR, and TCRdb holds only the in-frame ones, with some missing. Of 2 million or so clones in the sample, 95% were seen once. The V end lost 5 bases, the J end lost 11 bases, and 16 bases lay between the germline ends. CDR1 and CDR2 from the germline V gene are SEHNR and FQNEAQ (reference sequence). The CDR3 runs 13 residues. The data were taken from a study of shared clonotypes between healthy human individuals. Regarding the study as a whole: Several donors shared roughly 5% of their naive CD4 clonotypes.

The origin of this receptor is a man aged 18 to 29 in good health. The sequenced sample was naive CD4+ T cells sorted from blood. Subset defined: CD45RA+ positively selected. This chain uses TRBV7-9 with TRBJ2-1; D ambiguous. The CDR3 sequence: CASSLSLNAKQFF. As DNA, the CDR3 is TGTGCCAGCAGCCTGTCCCTGAATGCGAAGCAGTTCTTC.